This TCR beta chain was retrieved from a study of technical replicates of blood from several donors. V trimming: 2 bases; J trimming: 1 base; junction bases outside the gene matches: 1. CDR1 and CDR2 (germline): MNHEY, SVGAGI. CDR3 length equals 14 residues. Assay used: immunoSEQ multiplex PCR; TCRdb lists only in-frame clones, some missing. The table lists 65,000 to 90,000 clones, around 94% of them singletons. As concerns this clone: Other DNA sequences in this specimen translate into the identical CDR3.

The sequenced sample was T cells isolated from PBMCs. The clonotype comes from a human donor in good health. The chain carries TRBV6-5 and TRBJ1-2, with 7 positions matching TRBD1. DNA for the CDR3: TGTGCCAGCAGTTACGGGACAGATAACTATGGCTACACCTTC. This encodes CASSYGTDNYGYTF.